This TCR beta chain came from a study of T cells in Graves' hyperthyroidism and ophthalmopathy. Study overall: Peripheral blood samples were taken at initial diagnosis, prior to any treatment. Overall study findings and caveats: The model identified upcoming ophthalmopathy a median about six months ahead of onset.

This clonotype was seen repeatedly, ten times or more. Its cognate antigen is unknown. Germline CDR1 is SGDLS and CDR2 is YYNGEE. Trimming stripped 3 bases from V and 5 bases from J, with 17 bases between. This CDR3 region has 15 residues. What was amplified from RNA transcripts were TCR beta CDR3 regions. The HTBI primer set was used in a first-round RT-PCR of the TCR CDR3. TCRdb ran MiXCR on the multiplex PCR reads and lists one entry per CDR3 protein. Among about 380,000 distinct CDR3 sequences listed, around 13% were seen once. Sequencing was performed on blood. This sequence was found in a woman aged 60-75 years with Graves' hyperthyroidism. The V call is TRBV9, the J call TRBJ1-1, with D tentatively TRBD1 (6 bases). The CDR3 loop is CASSGAGGDTTEAFF. The DNA of the CDR3 is TGTGCCAGCAGCGGAGCCGGGGGCGATACGACTGAAGCTTTCTTT.